The 31 T cell receptor beta chains in this list originate from one sample, sequenced in a study of T cell responses to AZD1222 COVID-19 vaccine. Libraries were prepared by immunoSEQ multiplex PCR; TCRdb keeps only in-frame clonotypes and omits some of them. The sample lists about 130,000 clones, roughly 85% occurring once. Source: peripheral blood, taken on day 0 of AZD1222 vaccination. The receptors come from an adult in good health.

J is TRBJ1-1 and V is TRBV24-1; 7 bases align to TRBD1. Trimming cost V 4 bases and J 6 bases; bases outside gene matches: 4. The CDR3 consists of 13 residues. CDR1 KGHDR and CDR2 SFDVKD come from the germline V gene. This CDR3 is CATSDPGTAEAFF. For the CDR3, the DNA is TGTGCCACCAGTGACCCGGGGACAGCTGAAGCTTTCTTT.

This chain links TRBV30 with TRBJ2-5; D unresolved. Germline V gene lookup returns CDR1 GTSNPN and CDR2 SVGIG (reference sequence). Trimming left V 2 bases short and J 0 bases short, with 4 bases between. The CDR3 totals 12 residues. CDR3 in DNA: TGTGCCTGGAGTCAAGACCAAGAGACCCAGTACTTC. Translated: CAWSQDQETQYF. Using reference TRBV30 and TRBJ2-5 for the parts outside the CDR3, the full variable domain is SQTIHQWPATLVQPVGSPLSLECTVEGTSNPNLYWYRQAAGRGLQLLFYSVGIGQISSEVPQNLSASRPQDRQFILSSKKLLLSDSGFYLCAWSQDQETQYFGPGTRLLVL.

In this sample, this clone is medium-sized. This chain joins TRBV5-3 and TRBJ1-2; D unresolved. TRBV5-3 is noted as an ORF with a role that remains uncertain. This CDR3 comprises 13 residues. The V end was cut by 4 bases, the J end by 5 bases, with 12 bases between. This chain's CDR3 is CARSGEGWYGYTF. The CDR3 DNA follows: TGTGCCAGAAGCGGGGAAGGTTGGTATGGCTACACCTTC.

The chain joins TRBV18 to TRBJ1-3, with 10 bases fitting TRBD1. The germline CDR1 and CDR2 sequences are KGHSH and LQKENI. Unmatched junction bases numbered 14, after V lost 5 bases and J lost 4 bases. There are 18 residues in the CDR3. The CDR3 bases are TGTGCCAGCTCAAGTCGACAGGGGGCTTCTTCACTCGGAAACACCATATATTTT. Protein: CASSSRQGASSLGNTIYF.

CDR3 nucleotides: TGTGCAATTCGGACAGGGGGTATTTACGAGCAGTACTTC. Translated: CAIRTGGIYEQYF. The rearrangement joins TRBV6-5 to TRBJ2-7, with 10 bases fitting TRBD1. The CDR3 is 13 amino acids. Germline V gene data show CDR1 as MNHEY and CDR2 as SVGAGI.

This clone was seen a single time. V gene TRBV7-2 combines with J gene TRBJ1-2; TRBD1 aligns across 7 bases. The CDR3 sequence is 16 residues long. Germline V gene lookup returns CDR1 SGHTA and CDR2 FQGNSA. Losses at the gene ends were 0 bases for V and 4 bases for J; bases not matched to a gene: 8. The CDR3 DNA reads as TGTGCCAGCAGCTTAGCAACAGGGGTTGGGGCCTATGGCTACACCTTC. Its protein is CASSLATGVGAYGYTF.

This clone was picked up one time. V is TRBV7-3 and J is TRBJ2-5; no reliable D call. Trimming removed 2 bases at V and 5 bases at J, with 15 bases between. CDR3 length: 15 amino acids. CDR1 SGHTA and CDR2 FQGTGA come from the germline V gene. This chain's CDR3 is CASSLVYGPRETQYF. The CDR3 DNA reads TGTGCCAGCAGCTTAGTTTATGGACCTAGGGAGACCCAGTACTTC.

This chain uses TRBV9 with TRBJ2-5; TRBD2 is a possible D gene (5 bases). The germline CDR1 and CDR2 sequences are SGDLS and YYNGEE. The V end was cut by 4 bases, the J end by 1 base, with 14 bases between. The CDR3 is 15 amino acids. CDR3 DNA sequence: TGTGCCAGCAGCCCCCACTCGGGATCCCAAGAGACCCAGTACTTC. Protein: CASSPHSGSQETQYF.

This rearrangement joins TRBV18 to TRBJ2-7; TRBD1 might be the D (5 bases). The germline V gene encodes CDR1 KGHSH and CDR2 LQKENI. The V end lost 1 base, the J end lost 2 bases, and 18 bases lay between the germline ends. CDR3 length: 17 amino acids. CDR3 nucleotide sequence: TGTGCCAGCTCACCACTAAGGGGCCCCGGACCTACCTACGAGCAGTACTTC. Its protein product is CASSPLRGPGPTYEQYF. The full variable domain, its missing parts supplied by reference TRBV18 and TRBJ2-7, is NAGVMQNPRHLVRRRGQEARLRCSPMKGHSHVYWYRQLPEEGLKFMVYLQKENIIDESGMPKERFSAEFPKEGPSILRIQQVVRGDSAAYFCASSPLRGPGPTYEQYFGPGTRLTVT.

The chain joins TRBV21-1 to TRBJ1-2; the table's D gene call, TRBD1, was not cross checked with the DNA. TRBV21-1 is termed a pseudogene. The CDR3 contains 15 residues. CDR3 loop: CASSKARDRGYGYTF. CDR3 nucleotides: TGTGCCAGCAGCAAAGCCAGGGACAGAGGCTATGGCTACACCTTC.

This chain links TRBV5-1 with TRBJ2-3; the D gene is possibly TRBD1 (5 bases). CDR1 is SGHRS and CDR2 is YFSETQ in the germline V gene. Trimming took 8 bases from V and 3 from J, leaving 13 bases between them. The CDR3 is 13 amino acids. The CDR3 sequence: CASSLYRTDTQYF. The CDR3 DNA follows: TGCGCCAGTTCCCTTTACAGGACAGATACGCAGTATTTT.

The chain links TRBV14 to TRBJ1-2; D not certain. The ends were cut back, 1 base at V and 9 bases at J, with 15 bases in the middle. Per germline, CDR1 SGHDN and CDR2 FVKESK. The CDR3 is made up of 14 amino acids. The CDR3 region is CASSQVPRGGRYTF. The CDR3 DNA is TGTGCCAGCAGCCAAGTGCCGCGGGGAGGTCGCTACACCTTC.

This CDR3 is CASNPPTSVDTGELFF. The CDR3 DNA is TGTGCCAGCAATCCTCCGACTAGCGTCGACACCGGGGAGCTGTTTTTT. The V call is TRBV11-3, the J call TRBJ2-2; 8 nucleotides align to TRBD2. The trim removed 7 bases at V and 3 bases at J, leaving 10 bases unmatched. CDR1 and CDR2 (germline): SGHNT, YENEEA. The CDR3 runs to 16 residues.

The table lists this clone with a few counts. This rearrangement joins TRBV19 to TRBJ2-7, with 9 nucleotides matching TRBD1. The CDR3 spans 13 residues. Losses at the gene ends were 3 bases for V and 7 bases for J; bases not matched to a gene: 4. Germline assignment: CDR1 LNHDA and CDR2 SQIVND (reference sequence). CDR3 sequence (DNA): TGTGCCAGTAGTATGGGGACAGGGTGGGAGCAGTACTTC. Amino acids: CASSMGTGWEQYF.

DNA of the CDR3: TGTGCCACCAGTGATTCCACCGAGAGCTCTGGGGCCAACGTCCTGACTTTC. It yields the protein CATSDSTESSGANVLTF. The chain employs TRBV24-1 and TRBJ2-6; D uncertain. The ends were cut back, 2 bases at V and 0 bases at J, with 10 bases in the middle. Per germline, CDR1 KGHDR and CDR2 SFDVKD. The length of the CDR3 is 17 residues.

V is TRBV19 and J is TRBJ1-4, with TRBD1 as a possible D gene (5 bases). CDR1 and CDR2 (germline): LNHDA, SQIVND (reference sequence). The CDR3 extends over 14 amino acids. Trimming removed 5 bases at V and 3 bases at J, with 10 bases between. Here the CDR3 DNA reads TGTGCCAGTAGTTCGGGACGGGCTAATGAAAAACTGTTTTTT. Translating it yields CASSSGRANEKLFF.

The chain carries TRBV4-1 and TRBJ1-3; D is unresolved. The CDR3 has 15 residues. V lost 1 base to trimming and J lost 0 bases, with 7 bases between them. Per the germline V gene, CDR1 is MGHRA and CDR2 is YSYEKL. This chain's CDR3 is CASSQVASSGNTIYF. DNA for the CDR3: TGCGCCAGCAGCCAAGTGGCCAGCTCTGGAAACACCATATATTTT.

The genes are TRBV5-1 and TRBJ1-1; 9 nucleotides agree with TRBD1. Germline V CDR1 and CDR2: SGHRS, YFSETQ. With 2 bases clipped from V and 6 bases from J, the junction kept 11 bases outside the gene matches. The CDR3 extends over 16 amino acids. CDR3 amino acids: CASSLSGTGTVAEAFF. CDR3 in DNA: TGCGCCAGCAGCTTATCCGGGACAGGGACGGTTGCTGAAGCTTTCTTT.

This clone was seen only a few times. The genes are TRBV5-1 and TRBJ1-6; D gene uncertain. CDR3 length equals 16 residues. Germline V gene sequence: CDR1 SGHRS, CDR2 YFSETQ. Trimming cost V 0 bases and J 5 bases, with 12 bases left between them. The CDR3 coding sequence is TGCGCCAGCAGCTTGGGCAGGAGATTTAATAATTCACCCCTCCACTTT. Translated, it gives CASSLGRRFNNSPLHF. Full variable domain (remainder filled in from reference TRBV5-1 and TRBJ1-6): KAGVTQTPRYLIKTRGQQVTLSCSPISGHRSVSWYQQTPGQGLQFLFEYFSETQRNKGNFPGRFSGRQFSNSRSEMNVSTLELGDSALYLCASSLGRRFNNSPLHFGNGTRLTVT.

This clone has just a few counts. DNA of the CDR3: TGTGCCAGCAGTTGGGTCACCGGGGAGCTGTTTTTT. It yields the protein CASSWVTGELFF. The chain carries TRBV6-2 or TRBV6-3 and TRBJ2-2, with unresolved D. CDR3 size: 12 residues. Trimming shortened V by 4 bases and J by 4 bases, and 4 bases separated the two germline ends. Germline assignment: CDR1 MNHEY and CDR2 SVGEGT.

The chain links TRBV4-1 to TRBJ1-3; D gene unclear. V lost 2 bases and J 0 bases, leaving 8 bases between the germline ends. This CDR3 spans 15 amino acids. CDR1 is MGHRA and CDR2 is YSYEKL in the germline V gene. This CDR3 is CASSQPTGSGNTIYF. CDR3 nucleotide sequence: TGCGCCAGCAGCCAACCGACCGGCTCTGGAAACACCATATATTTT.

This chain uses TRBV5-1 with TRBJ2-2, with D maybe TRBD2 (6 bases). Germline CDR1 reads SGHRS; CDR2 reads YFSETQ. V was pared by 4 bases and J by 0 bases, with 10 bases between. This CDR3 has 15 residues. CDR3: CASSGGFANTGELFF. CDR3 DNA sequence: TGCGCCAGCAGCGGGGGGTTCGCGAACACCGGGGAGCTGTTTTTT.

The gene calls are TRBV7-2 and TRBJ2-5, with D uncertain. There are 14 residues in the CDR3. Per germline, CDR1 SGHTA and CDR2 FQGNSA. V lost 3 bases to trimming and J lost 1 base, with 9 bases between them. For the CDR3, the DNA is TGTGCCAGCAGCTTGCGCGTTTCCCAAGAGACCCAGTACTTC. Its protein product is CASSLRVSQETQYF.

The chain joins TRBV11-2 to TRBJ2-1, with TRBD1 as a possible D gene (6 bases). V was pared by 1 base and J by 11 bases, with 21 bases between. This CDR3 is 16 amino acids long. CDR1 and CDR2 from the germline V gene are SGHAT and FQNNGV. The CDR3 DNA is TGTGCCAGCAGCTTAGTTAAAACAGGGACATACCTTAAGCAGTTCTTC. Protein product: CASSLVKTGTYLKQFF.

The V call is TRBV24-1, the J call TRBJ1-1, with TRBD1 matching 10 bases. Germline V gene data show CDR1 as KGHDR and CDR2 as SFDVKD. The CDR3 is made up of 15 amino acids. The J segment lost 4 bases and the V segment lost 3 bases, leaving 4 bases of the junction unmatched. This CDR3 reads CATSDRQGAGTEAFF. CDR3 coding DNA: TGTGCCACCAGTGATAGACAGGGGGCTGGCACTGAAGCTTTCTTT.

The chain has TRBV6-4 and TRBJ1-1; D is perhaps TRBD1 (5 bases). In germline, CDR1 is MRHNA, CDR2 SNTAGT. Between the trimmed V and J ends, which lost 8 bases and 6 bases, there was a span of 10 bases. The CDR3 length is 11 residues. CDR3 amino acids: CASGQGPEAFF. For the CDR3, the DNA is TGTGCCAGCGGGCAGGGACCTGAAGCTTTCTTT.

The rearrangement uses TRBV4-1 and TRBJ2-1; TRBD1 is a possible D gene (6 bases). The CDR3 contains 15 residues. Germline loops: CDR1 MGHRA, CDR2 YSYEKL. V was cut by 0 bases and J by 5 bases, with 11 bases left in between. CDR3 nucleotide sequence: TGCGCCAGCAGCCAAGATTCCAGGGGAAACAATGAGCAGTTCTTC. Its protein product is CASSQDSRGNNEQFF.

The rearrangement uses TRBV6-1 and TRBJ1-4; D uncertain. Germline V lookup: CDR1 MNHNS, CDR2 SASEGT. This CDR3 is built from 16 residues. V was trimmed by 1 base and J by 0 bases, leaving 9 bases between them. CDR3 nucleotides: TGTGCCAGCAGTGAAGGTCCCACAGCAACTAATGAAAAACTGTTTTTT. It yields the protein CASSEGPTATNEKLFF.

This clone has a single count. The CDR3 loop reads CASSPRQGNTEAFF. The CDR3 bases are TGTGCCAGCAGCCCACGACAGGGGAACACTGAAGCTTTCTTT. The chain employs TRBV3-1 (or the pseudogene TRBV3-2) and TRBJ1-1; 7 nucleotides line up with TRBD1. The CDR3 runs to 14 residues. Trimming cost V 4 bases and J 1 base; bases outside gene matches: 3. CDR1 is LGHDT, CDR2 YNNKEL, per germline (reference sequence).

This clone was detected ten times or more. The chain couples TRBV5-1 to TRBJ1-4, with 7 bases that match TRBD1. The V and J ends lost 3 bases and 5 bases, in that order; junction bases with no gene match: 7. CDR1 and CDR2 (germline): SGHRS, YFSETQ. The CDR3 length is 15 residues. DNA for the CDR3: TGCGCCAGCAGCTCCCGACAGGGATTAAATGAAAAACTGTTTTTT. As protein: CASSSRQGLNEKLFF.

The chain has TRBV11-1 and TRBJ1-5; D not resolved. V was shortened by 1 base and J by 1 base, with 8 bases between the two germline ends. The germline CDR1 and CDR2 sequences are SGHAT and FQDESV (reference sequence). The CDR3 sequence is 15 residues long. The CDR3 DNA follows: TGTGCCAGCAGCTTAGGGGGATTAAGCAATCAGCCCCAGCATTTT. This codes for CASSLGGLSNQPQHF.